Listed below are T cell receptor beta chains from one sample, sequenced in a study of blood T cell repertoires in COVID-19. Clones were sequenced by immunoSEQ multiplex PCR, and TCRdb holds only the in-frame ones, with some missing. Here the sample spans about 78,000 clones, around nine tenths being singletons. Specimen: peripheral blood. The source of these receptors is a woman older than 75 with active or convalescent COVID-19. The CDR3 runs from the conserved cysteine through the conserved F or W. The D gene is left open where the match is weak.

.	TRBV3-1/TRBV3-2	TRBJ2-1	CASSPGKLGEQFF
TRBD1	TRBV6-5	TRBJ1-6	CASITGGNSPLHF
TRBD1	TRBV7-6	TRBJ1-1	CASSTGTVNTEAFF
.	TRBV28	TRBJ1-2	CASSTAGISYGYTF
TRBD1	TRBV28	TRBJ1-5	CASSKQGDGNQPQHF
TRBD1	TRBV28	TRBJ2-4	CASSLRAGGSIQYF
TRBD1	TRBV7-2	TRBJ1-1	CASSLVWTGGITEAFF
TRBD1	TRBV5-1	TRBJ2-2	CASSSQGQGAPGELFF
.	TRBV7-2	TRBJ2-5	CASSLFRDGETQYF
.	TRBV5-1	TRBJ2-3	CASSSTGSTDTQYF
.	TRBV21-1	TRBJ2-7	CASSLPGGHEQYF
.	TRBV4-3	TRBJ1-4	CASSQSPDSYNEKLFF
.	TRBV5-4	TRBJ2-2	CASSLAGRSGELFF
.	TRBV19	TRBJ1-6	CASRRGMSSYNSPLHF
TRBD1	TRBV28	TRBJ1-4	CASSGGQGGREKLFF
TRBD2	TRBV7-9	TRBJ2-3	CASSYTLAEGTDTQYF
TRBD2	TRBV10-3	TRBJ2-5	CAISVSSGGGETQYF
TRBD1	TRBV11-2	TRBJ1-6	CASSLDGTGVSPLHF
TRBD2	TRBV2	TRBJ2-3	CASSWTSGSTDTQYF
.	TRBV18	TRBJ2-1	CASSPFGTLNNEQFF
TRBD2	TRBV6-5	TRBJ2-7	CASSYSIGLAGSEQYF
TRBD1	TRBV7-2	TRBJ2-7	CASSPQGAYEQYF
TRBD2	TRBV12-3/TRBV12-4	TRBJ2-5	CASSTLGGETQYF
TRBD2	TRBV5-1	TRBJ2-3	CASSSGLATDTQYF
.	TRBV28	TRBJ1-5	CASRGASQPQHF
TRBD2	TRBV4-1	TRBJ2-1	CASSQGGLAANEQFF
TRBD1	TRBV29-1	TRBJ2-7	CSVAPGTGGSEQYF
TRBD2	TRBV29-1	TRBJ2-2	CSALLRGSGTLNTGELFF
.	TRBV6-6	TRBJ1-2	CASSSTGDYGYTF
.	TRBV14	TRBJ1-3	CASSQGAEGPGGNTIYF
TRBD1	TRBV7-9	TRBJ1-1	CASSLARDSTEAFF
TRBD1	TRBV11-3	TRBJ2-7	CASSARQGPGYEQYF
TRBD2	TRBV3-1/TRBV3-2	TRBJ2-5	CASSQGSSGGIQYF
.	TRBV2	TRBJ1-4	CASRPEGGREKLFF
.	TRBV5-1	TRBJ2-7	CASSGGTANYEQYF
TRBD1	TRBV4-1	TRBJ1-4	CASRGQGGANEKLFF
TRBD1	TRBV6-5	TRBJ1-5	CASILSGGNQPQHF
TRBD1	TRBV14	TRBJ1-5	CASSQELRQGLALDPNQPQHF
.	TRBV6-4	TRBJ1-6	CAPGRGGRSPLHF
.	TRBV19	TRBJ2-5	CASSINDRQETQYF
.	TRBV12-1	TRBJ1-2	CASSFFLPGTGDYGYTF
TRBD2	TRBV19	TRBJ2-1	CASSTGGGRTGRGEQFF
.	TRBV6-2/TRBV6-3	TRBJ2-5	CASSYSFETQYF
TRBD1	TRBV18	TRBJ1-1	CASSPLQGRGDTEAFF
TRBD1	TRBV5-1	TRBJ2-4	CASSLVPGQENIQYF
TRBD1	TRBV19	TRBJ2-6	CASGQGAMLGANVLTF
TRBD1	TRBV19	TRBJ1-3	CASTPQGQRSGNTIYF
TRBD1	TRBV3-1/TRBV3-2	TRBJ1-2	CASSQGLRTGATFYGYTF
TRBD1	TRBV6-5	TRBJ2-7	CASSSTGTDPYEQYF